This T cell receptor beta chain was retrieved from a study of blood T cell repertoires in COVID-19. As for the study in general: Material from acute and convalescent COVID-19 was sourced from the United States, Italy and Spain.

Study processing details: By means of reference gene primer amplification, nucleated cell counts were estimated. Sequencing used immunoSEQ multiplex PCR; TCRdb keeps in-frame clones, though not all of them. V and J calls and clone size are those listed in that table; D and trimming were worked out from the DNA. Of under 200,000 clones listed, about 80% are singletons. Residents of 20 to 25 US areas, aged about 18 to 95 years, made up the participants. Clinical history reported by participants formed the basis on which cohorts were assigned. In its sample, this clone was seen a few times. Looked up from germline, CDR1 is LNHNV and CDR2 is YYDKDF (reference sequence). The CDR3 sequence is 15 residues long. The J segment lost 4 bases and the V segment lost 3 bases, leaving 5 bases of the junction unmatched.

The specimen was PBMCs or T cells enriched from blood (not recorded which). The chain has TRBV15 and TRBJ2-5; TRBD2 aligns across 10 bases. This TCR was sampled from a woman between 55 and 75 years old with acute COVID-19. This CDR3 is CATSRGSGGIETQYF. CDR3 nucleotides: TGTGCCACCAGCAGGGGTAGCGGGGGGATAGAGACCCAGTACTTC.